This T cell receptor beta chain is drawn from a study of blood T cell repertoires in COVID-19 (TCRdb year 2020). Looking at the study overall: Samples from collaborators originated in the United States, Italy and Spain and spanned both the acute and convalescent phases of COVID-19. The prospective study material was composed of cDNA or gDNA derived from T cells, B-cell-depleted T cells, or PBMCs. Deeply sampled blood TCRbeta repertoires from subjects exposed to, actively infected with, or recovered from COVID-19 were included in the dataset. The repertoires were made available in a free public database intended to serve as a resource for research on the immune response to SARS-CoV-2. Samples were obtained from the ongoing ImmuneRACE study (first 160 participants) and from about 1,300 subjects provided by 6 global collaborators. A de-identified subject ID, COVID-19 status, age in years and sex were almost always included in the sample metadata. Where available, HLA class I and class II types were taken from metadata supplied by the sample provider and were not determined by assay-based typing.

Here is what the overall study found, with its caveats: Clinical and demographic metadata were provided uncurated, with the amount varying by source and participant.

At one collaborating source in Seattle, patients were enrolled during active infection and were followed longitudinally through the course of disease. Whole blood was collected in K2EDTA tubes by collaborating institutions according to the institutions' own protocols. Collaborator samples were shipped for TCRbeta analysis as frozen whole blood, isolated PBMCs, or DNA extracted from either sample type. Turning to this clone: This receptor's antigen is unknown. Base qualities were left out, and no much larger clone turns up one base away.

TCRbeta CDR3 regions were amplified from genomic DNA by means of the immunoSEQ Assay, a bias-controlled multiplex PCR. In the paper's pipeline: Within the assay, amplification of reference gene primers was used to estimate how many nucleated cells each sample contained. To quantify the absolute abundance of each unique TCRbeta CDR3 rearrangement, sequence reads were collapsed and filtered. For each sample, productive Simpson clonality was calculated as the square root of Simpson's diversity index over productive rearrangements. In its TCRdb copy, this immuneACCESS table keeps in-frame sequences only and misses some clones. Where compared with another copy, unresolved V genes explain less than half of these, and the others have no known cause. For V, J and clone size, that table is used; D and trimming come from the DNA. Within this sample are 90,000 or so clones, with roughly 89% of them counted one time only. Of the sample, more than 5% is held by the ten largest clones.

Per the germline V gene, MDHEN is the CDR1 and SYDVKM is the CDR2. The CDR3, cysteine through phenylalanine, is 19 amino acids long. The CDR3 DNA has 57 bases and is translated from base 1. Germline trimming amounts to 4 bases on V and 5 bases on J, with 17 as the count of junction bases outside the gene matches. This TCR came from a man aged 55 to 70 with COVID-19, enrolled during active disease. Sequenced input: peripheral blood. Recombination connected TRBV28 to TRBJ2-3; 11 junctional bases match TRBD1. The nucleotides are TGTGCCAGCAGTTCACTCGGGACAGGGGGGTTACAAGGGGGAGATACGCAGTATTTT. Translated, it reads CASSSLGTGGLQGGDTQYF.